This TCR beta chain was identified during a study of identical twins. The CDR3 is 14 amino acids. V dropped 5 bases and J dropped 7; count of bases not matched to a gene: 12. Germline values: CDR1 SGHRS, CDR2 YFSETQ. cDNA molecules carried unique molecular identifiers, and template switching added a universal primer site. TCRdb independently ran MiXCR on the 5' RACE reads; one entry per CDR3 protein. Of some 1,600,000 distinct CDR3 sequences listed, roughly 35% were seen once; the top ten hold 0.27%. Study conclusions and caveats: Insertions were fewer in abundant cord blood beta clonotypes, whereas memory repertoires showed none of this pattern. Beta out-of-frame sequences showed weaker excess twin sharing. There was more out-of-frame TCR alpha sharing in monozygotic twins than models estimated.

Turning to this clonotype: Antigen specificity is unknown.

The TCR sequence derives from a newborn girl in good health. Specimen: cord blood. This chain links TRBV5-1 with TRBJ2-7, with 7 bases identical to TRBD2. The CDR3: CASRLTLADNEQYF. The CDR3 bases are TGCGCCAGCAGGCTAACCCTAGCGGACAATGAGCAGTACTTC. Combining the CDR3 with reference TRBV5-1 and TRBJ2-7 gives the whole variable domain KAGVTQTPRYLIKTRGQQVTLSCSPISGHRSVSWYQQTPGQGLQFLFEYFSETQRNKGNFPGRFSGRQFSNSRSEMNVSTLELGDSALYLCASRLTLADNEQYFGPGTRLTVT.